This TCR beta chain came from a study of cytomegalovirus exposure and HLA in healthy donors. Overall study: A data release that came early held approximately 85 million unique TCRs from HLA-typed donors. Findings and caveats of the study: In a later analysis, HLA-C alleles had the fewest associated TCRs, DRB1 alleles the most. Common viral pathogens (according to a later analysis) appeared linked to several of the most significant clusters. The authors listed approximately 160 TCR beta chains as cytomegalovirus-associated.

In germline, CDR1 is MGHRA, CDR2 YSYEKL. The CDR3 spans 14 residues. V was shortened by 0 bases and J by 2 bases, with 7 bases between the two germline ends. Primers: 60 Vbeta forward and 13 Jbeta reverse. Only in-frame clones appear in the TCRdb table, and some are missing; sequencing was by immunoSEQ multiplex PCR. The repertoire shows roughly 80,000 clones; the top ten hold about 0.61%. With respect to this clone: Antigen unknown.

The V gene is TRBV4-1, the J gene TRBJ1-2; D remains unclear. Sample: PBMCs. This TCR was recovered from a man in his fifties in good health and CMV-seronegative. The CDR3 bases are TGCGCCAGCAGCCAAGAGCAGTTCAACTATGGCTACACCTTC. Translating gives CASSQEQFNYGYTF.